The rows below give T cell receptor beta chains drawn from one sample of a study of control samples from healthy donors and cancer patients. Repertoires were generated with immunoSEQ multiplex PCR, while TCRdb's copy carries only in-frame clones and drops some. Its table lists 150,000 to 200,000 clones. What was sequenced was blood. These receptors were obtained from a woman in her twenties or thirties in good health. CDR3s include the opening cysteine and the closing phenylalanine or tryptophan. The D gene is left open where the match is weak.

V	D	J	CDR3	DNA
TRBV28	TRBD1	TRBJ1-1	CASSLSAGGVNTEAFF	TGTGCCAGCAGTTTATCGGCAGGGGGCGTGAACACTGAAGCTTTCTTT
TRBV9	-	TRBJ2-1	CASSPRGSLAYNEQFF	TGTGCCAGCAGCCCACGGGGTTCTCTAGCCTACAATGAGCAGTTCTTC
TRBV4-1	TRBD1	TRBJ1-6	CASSKDPGTANSPLHF	TGCGCCAGCAGCAAAGACCCCGGGACAGCCAATTCACCCCTCCACTTT
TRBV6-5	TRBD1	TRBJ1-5	CASSRQGVGQPQHF	TGTGCCAGCAGCCGACAGGGGGTGGGGCAGCCCCAGCATTTT
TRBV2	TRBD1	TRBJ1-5	CASSPRQGAPPQHF	TGTGCCAGCAGCCCTAGACAGGGAGCGCCGCCCCAGCATTTT
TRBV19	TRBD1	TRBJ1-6	CASRPKGTGGINSPLHF	TGTGCCAGTAGACCAAAGGGGACAGGGGGCATAAATTCACCCCTCCACTTT
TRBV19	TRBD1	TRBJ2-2	CASMTGAYTGELFF	TGTGCCAGTATGACAGGGGCGTACACCGGGGAGCTGTTTTTT
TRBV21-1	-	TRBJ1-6	CASSNAVNSPLHF	TGTGCCAGCAGCAACGCGGTTAATTCACCCCTCCACTTT
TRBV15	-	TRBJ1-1	CATSRVRGDNTEAFF	TGTGCCACCAGCAGAGTTAGGGGGGACAACACTGAAGCTTTCTTT
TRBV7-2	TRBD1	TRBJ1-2	CASSLVGTGGGYTF	TGTGCCAGCAGCTTAGTTGGGACAGGGGGAGGCTACACCTTC
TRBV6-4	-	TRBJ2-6	CASSEDSSGANVLTF	TGTGCCAGCAGTGAGGACAGCTCTGGGGCCAACGTCCTGACTTTC
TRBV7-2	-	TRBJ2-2	CASSPPRGNTGELFF	TGTGCCAGCAGCCCTCCCCGGGGGAACACCGGGGAGCTGTTTTTT
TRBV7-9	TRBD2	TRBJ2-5	CASSLLGGAQYF	TGTGCCAGCAGCTTACTGGGGGGGGCCCAGTACTTC
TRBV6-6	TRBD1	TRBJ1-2	CATYRTGETNYGYTF	TGTGCCACTTATCGGACAGGGGAAACTAACTATGGCTACACCTTC
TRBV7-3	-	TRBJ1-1	CASSLGGETEAFF	TGTGCCAGCAGCCTCGGAGGGGAGACTGAAGCTTTCTTT
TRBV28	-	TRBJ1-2	CASSLLSLGEDLWGGNTF	TGTGCCAGCAGTTTACTTTCCCTGGGGGAGGATCTCTGGGGTGGCAACACCTTC
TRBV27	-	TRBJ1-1	CASSLSGAYEAFF	TGTGCCAGCAGTTTATCAGGGGCCTATGAAGCTTTCTTT
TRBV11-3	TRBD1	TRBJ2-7	CASSSDRGNGHEQYF	TGTGCCAGCAGCTCAGACAGGGGGAACGGGCACGAGCAGTACTTC
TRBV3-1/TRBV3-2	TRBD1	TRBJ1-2	CASSQPGQGAYGYTF	TGTGCCAGCAGCCAGCCGGGACAGGGGGCTTATGGCTACACCTTC
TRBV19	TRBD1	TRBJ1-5	CASIQGGRSNQPQHF	TGTGCCAGTATCCAGGGGGGGCGCAGCAATCAGCCCCAGCATTTT
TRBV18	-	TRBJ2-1	CASSRSQQDYNEQFF	TGTGCCAGCTCCCGGTCCCAACAGGATTACAATGAGCAGTTCTTC
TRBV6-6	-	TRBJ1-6	CASSPLPTGSNSPLHF	TGTGCCAGCAGTCCCCTTCCAACAGGGAGTAATTCACCCCTCCACTTT
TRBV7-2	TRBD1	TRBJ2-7	CASSLGYRGAEQYF	TGTGCCAGCAGCTTAGGGTACAGGGGGGCCGAGCAGTACTTC
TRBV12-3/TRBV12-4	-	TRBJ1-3	CASSFTGNTIYF	TGTGCCAGCAGTTTCACCGGAAACACCATATATTTT
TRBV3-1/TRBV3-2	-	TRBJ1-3	CASSQFQGPSSGNTIYF	TGTGCCAGCAGCCAATTTCAAGGGCCTAGCTCTGGAAACACCATATATTTT
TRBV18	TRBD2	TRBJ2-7	CASSPRWEAGVSEQYF	TGTGCCAGCTCGCCGCGGTGGGAGGCGGGGGTGAGCGAGCAGTACTTC
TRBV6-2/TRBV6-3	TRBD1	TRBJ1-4	CASSPGGKLFF	TGTGCCAGCAGTCCAGGGGGAAAACTGTTTTTT